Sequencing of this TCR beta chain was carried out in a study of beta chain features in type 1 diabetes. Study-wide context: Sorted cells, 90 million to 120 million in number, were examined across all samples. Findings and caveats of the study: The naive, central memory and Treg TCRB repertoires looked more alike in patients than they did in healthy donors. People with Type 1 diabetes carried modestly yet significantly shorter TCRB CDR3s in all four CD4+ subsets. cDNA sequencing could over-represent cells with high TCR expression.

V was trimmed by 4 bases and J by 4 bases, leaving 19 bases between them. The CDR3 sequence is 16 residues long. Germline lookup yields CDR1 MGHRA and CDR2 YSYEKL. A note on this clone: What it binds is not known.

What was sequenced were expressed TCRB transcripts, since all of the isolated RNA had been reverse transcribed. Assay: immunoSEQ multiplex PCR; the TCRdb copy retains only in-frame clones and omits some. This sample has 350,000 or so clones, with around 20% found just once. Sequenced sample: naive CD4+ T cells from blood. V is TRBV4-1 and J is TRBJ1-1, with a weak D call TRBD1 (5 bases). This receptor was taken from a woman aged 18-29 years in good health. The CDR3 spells CASSRRAGGEATEAFF. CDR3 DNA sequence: TGCGCCAGCAGCCGCCGAGCCGGGGGTGAGGCCACTGAAGCTTTCTTT.